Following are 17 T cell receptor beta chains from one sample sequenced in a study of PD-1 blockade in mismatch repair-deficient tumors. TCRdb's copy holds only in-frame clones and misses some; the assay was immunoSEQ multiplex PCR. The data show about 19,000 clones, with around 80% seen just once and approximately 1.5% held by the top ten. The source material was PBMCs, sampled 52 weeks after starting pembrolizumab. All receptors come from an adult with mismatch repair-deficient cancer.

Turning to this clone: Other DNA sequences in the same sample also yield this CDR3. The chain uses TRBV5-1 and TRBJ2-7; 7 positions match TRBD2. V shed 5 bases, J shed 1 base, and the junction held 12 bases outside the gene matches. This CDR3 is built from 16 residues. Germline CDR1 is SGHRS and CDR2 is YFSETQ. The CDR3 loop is CASSHGLADPSYEQYF. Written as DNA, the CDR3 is TGCGCCAGCAGTCATGGCCTAGCGGACCCATCCTACGAGCAGTACTTC.

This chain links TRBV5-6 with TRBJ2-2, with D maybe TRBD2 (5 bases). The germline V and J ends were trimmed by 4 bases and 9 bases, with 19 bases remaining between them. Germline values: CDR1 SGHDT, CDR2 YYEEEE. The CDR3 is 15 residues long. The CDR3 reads CASSVPSNPGRELFF. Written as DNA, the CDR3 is TGTGCCAGCAGCGTCCCCAGTAACCCGGGGAGGGAGCTGTTTTTT.

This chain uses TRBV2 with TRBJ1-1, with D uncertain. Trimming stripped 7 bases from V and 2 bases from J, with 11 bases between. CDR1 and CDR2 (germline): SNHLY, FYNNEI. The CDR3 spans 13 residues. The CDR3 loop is CASTLGGNTEAFF. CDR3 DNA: TGTGCCAGCACTCTAGGAGGAAACACTGAAGCTTTCTTT.

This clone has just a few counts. The CDR3 region has the DNA TGCGCCAGCAGCTTGGGACTAGCGGGAGGGCCCCTGAGCTCCTACGAGCAGTACTTC. It codes for CASSLGLAGGPLSSYEQYF. The J gene is TRBJ2-7, the V gene TRBV5-1; 14 nucleotides match TRBD2. V dropped 0 bases and J dropped 0; count of bases not matched to a gene: 8. Germline CDR1 SGHRS, CDR2 YFSETQ. The CDR3 runs to 19 residues.

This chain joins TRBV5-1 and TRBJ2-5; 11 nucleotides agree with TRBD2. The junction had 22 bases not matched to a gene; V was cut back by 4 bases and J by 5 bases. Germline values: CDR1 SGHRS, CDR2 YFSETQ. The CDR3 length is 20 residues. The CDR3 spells CASSATVTSGRGGARETQYF. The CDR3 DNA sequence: TGCGCCAGCAGCGCAACCGTTACTAGCGGGAGAGGAGGGGCCCGCGAGACCCAGTACTTC.

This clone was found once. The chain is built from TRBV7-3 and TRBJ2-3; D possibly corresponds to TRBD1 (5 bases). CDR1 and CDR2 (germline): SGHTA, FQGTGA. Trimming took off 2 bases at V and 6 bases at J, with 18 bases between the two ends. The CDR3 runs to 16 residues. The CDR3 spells CASSLFPSQGRDTQYF. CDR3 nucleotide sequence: TGTGCCAGCAGCTTATTCCCTTCTCAGGGCCGGGATACGCAGTATTTT.

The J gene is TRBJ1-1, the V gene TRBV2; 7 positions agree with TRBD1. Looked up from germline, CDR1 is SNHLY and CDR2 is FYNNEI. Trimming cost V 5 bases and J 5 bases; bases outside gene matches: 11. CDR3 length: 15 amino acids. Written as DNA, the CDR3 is TGTGCCAGCAGTATTCCGACAGGGAAGGAGACTGAAGCTTTCTTT. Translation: CASSIPTGKETEAFF. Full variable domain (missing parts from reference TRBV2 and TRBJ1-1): EPEVTQTPSHQVTQMGQEVILRCVPISNHLYFYWYRQILGQKVEFLVSFYNNEISEKSEIFDDQFSVERPDGSNFTLKIRSTKLEDSAMYFCASSIPTGKETEAFFGQGTRLTVV.

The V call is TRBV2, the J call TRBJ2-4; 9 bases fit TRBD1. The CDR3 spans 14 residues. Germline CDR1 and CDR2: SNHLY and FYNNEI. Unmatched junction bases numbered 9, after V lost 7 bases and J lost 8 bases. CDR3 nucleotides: TGTGCCAGCAAGCCAGGGACAGGGTTTTACATTCAGTACTTC. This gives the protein CASKPGTGFYIQYF.

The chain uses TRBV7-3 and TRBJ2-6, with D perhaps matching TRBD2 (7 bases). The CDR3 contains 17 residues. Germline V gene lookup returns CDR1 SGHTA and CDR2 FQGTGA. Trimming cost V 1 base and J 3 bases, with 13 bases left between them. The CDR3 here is CASSLMGGGLGANVLTF. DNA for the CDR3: TGTGCCAGCAGCTTAATGGGCGGGGGCCTTGGGGCCAACGTCCTGACTTTC.

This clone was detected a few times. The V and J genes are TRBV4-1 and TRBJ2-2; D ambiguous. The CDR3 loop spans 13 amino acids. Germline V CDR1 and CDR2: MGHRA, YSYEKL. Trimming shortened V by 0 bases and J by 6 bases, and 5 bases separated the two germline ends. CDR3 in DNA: TGCGCCAGCAGCCAAGATCTAGCCGGGGAGCTGTTTTTT. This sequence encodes CASSQDLAGELFF.

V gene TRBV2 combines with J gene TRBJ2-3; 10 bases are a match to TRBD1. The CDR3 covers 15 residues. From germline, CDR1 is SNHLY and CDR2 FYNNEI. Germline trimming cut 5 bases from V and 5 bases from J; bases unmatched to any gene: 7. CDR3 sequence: CASSRQGAGGDTQYF. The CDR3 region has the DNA TGTGCCAGCAGTCGACAGGGGGCTGGGGGAGATACGCAGTATTTT.

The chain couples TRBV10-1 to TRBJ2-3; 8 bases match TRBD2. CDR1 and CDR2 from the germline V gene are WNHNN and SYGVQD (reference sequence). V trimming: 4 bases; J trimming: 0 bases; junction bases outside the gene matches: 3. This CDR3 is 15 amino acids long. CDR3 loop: CASSGPSGSTDTQYF. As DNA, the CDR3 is TGCGCCAGCAGTGGGCCTAGCGGGAGCACAGATACGCAGTATTTT.

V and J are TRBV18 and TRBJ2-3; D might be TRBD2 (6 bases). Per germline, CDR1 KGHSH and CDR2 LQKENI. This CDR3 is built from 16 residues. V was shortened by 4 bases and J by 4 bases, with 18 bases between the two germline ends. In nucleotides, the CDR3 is TGTGCCAGCTCACAAGGAGGGCCAGGAGGGGCAGATACGCAGTATTTT. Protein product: CASSQGGPGGADTQYF.

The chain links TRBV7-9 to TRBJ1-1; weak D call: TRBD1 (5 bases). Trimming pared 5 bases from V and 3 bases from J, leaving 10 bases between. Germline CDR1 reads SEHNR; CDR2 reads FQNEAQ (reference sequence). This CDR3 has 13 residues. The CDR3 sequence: CASSKDSYTEAFF. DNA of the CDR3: TGTGCCAGCAGCAAAGACAGTTACACTGAAGCTTTCTTT.

CDR3: CASSSSDRGNYGYTF. The CDR3 DNA follows: TGTGCCAGCAGCTCGTCGGACAGGGGGAATTATGGCTACACCTTC. The J gene is TRBJ1-2, the V gene TRBV7-9; TRBD1 agrees at 10 bases. Germline V CDR1 and CDR2: SEHNR, FQNEAQ (reference sequence). Unmatched junction bases numbered 7, after V lost 4 bases and J lost 5 bases. The CDR3 totals 15 residues.

The CDR3 coding sequence is TGTGCCAGCAGCCAGGGACTGGGACGAAACACCATATATTTT. This encodes CASSQGLGRNTIYF. The gene calls are TRBV2 and TRBJ1-3; possibly TRBD1 for D (5 bases). Deletions cut 6 bases from V and 5 bases from J, with 14 bases between. This CDR3 region has 14 residues. CDR1 SNHLY and CDR2 FYNNEI come from the germline V gene.

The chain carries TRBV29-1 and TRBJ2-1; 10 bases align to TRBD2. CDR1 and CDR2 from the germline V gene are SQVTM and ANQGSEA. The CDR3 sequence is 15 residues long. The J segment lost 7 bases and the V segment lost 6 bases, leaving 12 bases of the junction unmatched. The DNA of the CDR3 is TGCAGCGTAGTTGGACTAGCGGACGCCTTAAATGAGCAGTTCTTC. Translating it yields CSVVGLADALNEQFF.